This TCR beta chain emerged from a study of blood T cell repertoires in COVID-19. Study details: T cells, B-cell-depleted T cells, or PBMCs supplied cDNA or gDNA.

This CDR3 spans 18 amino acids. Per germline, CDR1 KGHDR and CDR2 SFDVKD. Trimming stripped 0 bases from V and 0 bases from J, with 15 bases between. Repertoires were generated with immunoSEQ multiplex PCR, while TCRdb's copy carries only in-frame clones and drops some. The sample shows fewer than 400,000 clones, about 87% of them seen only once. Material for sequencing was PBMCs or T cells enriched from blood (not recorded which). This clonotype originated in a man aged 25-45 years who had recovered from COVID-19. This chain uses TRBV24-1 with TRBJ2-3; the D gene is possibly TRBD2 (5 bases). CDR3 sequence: CATSDLGESVTSTDTQYF. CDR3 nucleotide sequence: TGTGCCACCAGTGATTTGGGGGAGAGCGTAACTAGCACAGATACGCAGTATTTT.